This note documents a single T cell receptor (beta chain) sequence. The CDR3 contains 14 residues. Per the germline V gene, CDR1 is WSHSY and CDR2 is SAAADI. V lost 4 bases, J lost 7 bases, and 9 bases stayed unmatched. This specimen comes from a study of blood T cell repertoires in COVID-19. Whole-study context: Specimens from acute and convalescent COVID-19 originated in the United States, Italy and Spain. Sources were T cells, B-cell-depleted T cells, or PBMCs; the material itself was cDNA or gDNA.

Study processing details: Reference gene primers were amplified, and this amplification served to estimate nucleated cell counts. Profiling relied on immunoSEQ multiplex PCR, and the TCRdb table lists in-frame clones only, not all of them. V and J calls and clone size are copied from that table; D and trimming were computed from the DNA. The profile shows around 46,000 clones, over 70% of them singletons. The TCR comes from a man in his fifties or sixties with acute or convalescent COVID-19. The sequenced sample was peripheral blood. This chain connects TRBV10-2 to TRBJ1-2; 7 nucleotides align to TRBD1. The CDR3 region is CASSGADRASGYTF. The CDR3 nucleotides are TGCGCCAGCAGTGGGGCTGACAGGGCCAGTGGCTACACCTTC.